The rows below give T cell receptor beta chains drawn from one sample of a study of T cell responses to AZD1222 COVID-19 vaccine. Profiling relied on immunoSEQ multiplex PCR, and the TCRdb table lists in-frame clones only, not all of them. The sample yields fewer than 200,000 clones, around nine tenths seen once. Material: peripheral blood, obtained 28 days after the second AZD1222 dose. These receptors were obtained from an adult who received the AZD1222 COVID-19 vaccine. The CDR3 runs from the conserved cysteine through the conserved F or W. The D gene is left open where the match is weak. Some rows have no size entry. The others give once, few or many, or a class for an expanded clone.

j_call,d_call,v_call,clone_size,cdr3_nt,cdr3_aa
TRBJ2-7,TRBD2,TRBV3-1/TRBV3-2,-,TGTGCCAGCAGCCAAGGGACTAGCGGGGGGCAGTACTTC,CASSQGTSGGQYF
TRBJ1-2,-,TRBV6-5,once,TGTGCCAGCAGTTACTCCAGGGGAGGCTATGGCTACACCTTC,CASSYSRGGYGYTF
TRBJ2-3,-,TRBV6-2/TRBV6-3,once,TGTGCCAGCAGCCCAAAAGATACGCAGTATTTT,CASSPKDTQYF
TRBJ2-3,-,TRBV18,-,TGTGCCAGCTCACCGCCGACAAGCACAGATACGCAGTATTTT,CASSPPTSTDTQYF
TRBJ2-7,TRBD2,TRBV5-1,-,TGCGCCAGCAGCTTGCGGGGGGAACCCGCCTACGAGCAGTACTTC,CASSLRGEPAYEQYF
TRBJ1-4,-,TRBV7-2,-,TGTGCCAGCAGCTTAAAGGGGGGGGAAAAACTGTTTTTT,CASSLKGGEKLFF
TRBJ1-2,-,TRBV28,-,TGTGCCAGCAGTCAACAGGGATACAGTGGCTACACCTTC,CASSQQGYSGYTF
TRBJ2-1,-,TRBV9,-,TGTGCCAGCAGCGTTCCGCCGACTAGTTATGAGCAGTTCTTC,CASSVPPTSYEQFF
TRBJ1-1,TRBD1,TRBV5-1,-,TGCGCCAGCAAGTCAGGGGGGGACACTGAAGCTTTCTTT,CASKSGGDTEAFF
TRBJ2-5,-,TRBV6-2/TRBV6-3,-,TGTGCCACCGGCCCCGGCAGGGCGCAAGAGACCCAGTACTTC,CATGPGRAQETQYF
TRBJ2-7,TRBD1,TRBV10-3,-,TGTGCCATCAGTGATGCGGACAGGGGGCGATACGAGCAGTACTTC,CAISDADRGRYEQYF
TRBJ1-2,-,TRBV30,-,TGTGCCTGGAGTGTACAGATGTCAGGGCGAGATGGCTACACCTTC,CAWSVQMSGRDGYTF
TRBJ2-2,-,TRBV7-9,-,TGTGCCAGCAGCCCCGGGCTCTCCGGGGAGCTGTTTTTT,CASSPGLSGELFF
TRBJ1-1,TRBD1,TRBV5-1,-,TGCGCCAGCAGCTTGGGACAGGGGGCGAACACTGAAGCTTTCTTT,CASSLGQGANTEAFF
TRBJ2-5,TRBD1,TRBV7-7,few,TGTGCTAGCAGCCCAACGACAGGGCGGGCGGAGACCCAGTACTTC,CASSPTTGRAETQYF
TRBJ1-1,TRBD1,TRBV19,-,TGTGCCAGTAGTATAACCCCGGGACAGGGGAACACTGAAGCTTTCTTT,CASSITPGQGNTEAFF
TRBJ2-7,TRBD1,TRBV7-9,few,TGTGCCAGCAGCTTTACAGGGGGCCAGTACTTC,CASSFTGGQYF